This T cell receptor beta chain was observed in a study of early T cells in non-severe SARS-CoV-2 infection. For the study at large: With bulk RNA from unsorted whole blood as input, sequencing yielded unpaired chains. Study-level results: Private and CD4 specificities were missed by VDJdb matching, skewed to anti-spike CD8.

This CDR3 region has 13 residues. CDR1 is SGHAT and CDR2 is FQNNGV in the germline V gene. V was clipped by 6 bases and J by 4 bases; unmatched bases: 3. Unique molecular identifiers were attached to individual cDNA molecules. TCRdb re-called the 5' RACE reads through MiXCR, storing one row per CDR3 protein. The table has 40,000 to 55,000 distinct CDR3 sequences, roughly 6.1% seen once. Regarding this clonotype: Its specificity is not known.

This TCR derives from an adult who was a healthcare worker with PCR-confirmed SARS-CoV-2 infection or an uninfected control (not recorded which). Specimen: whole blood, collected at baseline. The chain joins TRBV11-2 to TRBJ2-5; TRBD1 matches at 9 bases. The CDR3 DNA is TGTGCCAGCAGTGACAGGGGGGTAGAGACCCAGTACTTC. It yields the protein CASSDRGVETQYF.